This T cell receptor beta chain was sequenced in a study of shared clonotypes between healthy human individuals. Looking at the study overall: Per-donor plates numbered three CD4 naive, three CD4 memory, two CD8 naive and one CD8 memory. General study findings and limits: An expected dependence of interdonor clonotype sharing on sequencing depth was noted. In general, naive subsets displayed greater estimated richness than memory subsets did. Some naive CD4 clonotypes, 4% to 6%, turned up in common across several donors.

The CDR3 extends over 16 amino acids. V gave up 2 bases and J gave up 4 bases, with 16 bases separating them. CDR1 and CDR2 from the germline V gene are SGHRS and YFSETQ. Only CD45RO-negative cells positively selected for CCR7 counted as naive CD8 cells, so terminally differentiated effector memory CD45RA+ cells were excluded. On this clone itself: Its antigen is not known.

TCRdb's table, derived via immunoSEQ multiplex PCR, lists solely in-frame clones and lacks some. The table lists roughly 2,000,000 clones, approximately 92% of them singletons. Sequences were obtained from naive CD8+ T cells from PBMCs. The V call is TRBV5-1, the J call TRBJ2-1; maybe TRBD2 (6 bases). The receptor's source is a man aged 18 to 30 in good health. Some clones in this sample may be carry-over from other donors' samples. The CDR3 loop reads CASSLQIAAPYNEQFF. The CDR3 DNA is TGCGCCAGCAGCTTACAAATAGCGGCACCTTACAATGAGCAGTTCTTC.